This TCR beta chain stems from a study of PD-1 blockade in classical Hodgkin lymphoma. For the study at large: Patients got intravenous nivolumab 3 mg/kg every 2 weeks.

V was cut by 5 bases and J by 4 bases, with 5 bases left in between. The germline V gene has CDR1 SEHNR and CDR2 FQNEAQ (reference sequence). CDR3 length: 11 residues. Points on this clone: No antigen is known for it. Different DNA sequences within this sample yield the same CDR3.

Study observations and caveats: Relapsed/refractory patients reportedly had the lowest baseline TCR diversity, below newly diagnosed patients, who were below healthy donors.

Relapse after autologous stem cell transplantation occurred in every patient, and brentuximab vedotin exposure varied. Using immunoSEQ multiplex PCR, the repertoire was profiled, and TCRdb retains in-frame clones only, with some absent. The sample consists of tens of thousands of clones, 70% to 80% of them appearing once. This sequence was found in a human donor with classical Hodgkin lymphoma. The chain joins TRBV7-9 to TRBJ1-2; no reliable D call. Sample: peripheral blood mononuclear cells (PBMCs), taken before the second cycle of nivolumab. CDR3 loop: CASSPGYGYTF. The CDR3 region has the DNA TGTGCCAGCAGCCCGGGCTATGGCTACACCTTC.